The 15 T cell receptor beta chains below were found in one sample sequenced in a study of blood T cell repertoires in COVID-19. Sequencing used immunoSEQ multiplex PCR; TCRdb keeps in-frame clones, though not all of them. The top ten hold about 6% of the sample, which has some 200,000 clones, under 85% seen once. Sequenced sample: peripheral blood. These receptors were obtained from a woman in her forties with acute or convalescent COVID-19.

The V gene is TRBV5-4, the J gene TRBJ2-7; TRBD1 matches 8 bases. Germline V gene sequence: CDR1 SGHNT, CDR2 YYREEE (reference sequence). V shed 5 bases and J 0 bases; nucleotides not matched to a gene: 4. There are 14 residues in the CDR3. CDR3 sequence: CASRPTGDSYEQYF. In DNA form, the CDR3 reads TGTGCCAGCAGGCCGACAGGGGACTCCTACGAGCAGTACTTC.

A remark on this clone: Distinct nucleotide sequences in the sample also encode this CDR3. V usage is TRBV6-6 and J usage is TRBJ2-1; the match to TRBD1 covers 10 bases. The CDR3 is 13 amino acids. The ends lost 5 bases at V and 7 bases at J; junction bases unmatched: 2. CDR1 MNHNY and CDR2 SVGAGI come from the germline V gene (reference sequence). CDR3 in DNA: TGTGCCAGCAGTCGGACAGGGGGAAATGAGCAGTTCTTC. It encodes CASSRTGGNEQFF.

V gene TRBV5-4 combines with J gene TRBJ2-7; no reliable D call. The CDR3 consists of 12 residues. Germline V gene sequence: CDR1 SGHNT, CDR2 YYREEE (reference sequence). The V gene lost 4 bases and the J gene lost 3 bases, with 8 bases spanning the gap. This CDR3 reads CASSLELYEQYF. CDR3 sequence (DNA): TGTGCCAGCAGCCTGGAACTCTACGAGCAGTACTTC.

This clone was seen a few times. The chain carries TRBV19 and TRBJ1-1; 8 bases agree with TRBD1. V was pared by 4 bases and J by 4 bases, with 11 bases of the junction left unmatched. The CDR3 extends over 16 amino acids. Germline V gene sequence: CDR1 LNHDA, CDR2 SQIVND (reference sequence). CDR3 region: CASSKRQGQGATEAFF. The CDR3 region has the DNA TGTGCCAGTAGTAAAAGACAGGGGCAGGGTGCCACTGAAGCTTTCTTT.

This rearrangement joins TRBV18 to TRBJ1-1; TRBD1 agrees at 7 bases. This CDR3 is built from 13 residues. CDR1 is KGHSH and CDR2 is LQKENI in the germline V gene. J gave up 6 bases and V 2 bases, and 3 bases lay outside the gene matches. Here the CDR3 DNA reads TGTGCCAGCTCACCATCCCAGGGGGCTGAAGCTTTCTTT. Residues: CASSPSQGAEAFF.

The rearrangement joins TRBV19 to TRBJ2-6; 8 bases align to TRBD2. Trimming took 7 bases from V and 4 from J; bases not matched to a gene: 9. The CDR3 length is 16 residues. Germline CDR1 and CDR2: LNHDA and SQIVND (reference sequence). Written as DNA, the CDR3 is TGTGCCAGTACCCCGGGGGGGGCAGGCGGGGCCAACGTCCTGACTTTC. Translation gives CASTPGGAGGANVLTF.

The genes are TRBV28 and TRBJ1-1; 8 bases agree with TRBD1. Germline lookup yields CDR1 MDHEN and CDR2 SYDVKM. Trimming cost V 8 bases and J 5 bases; bases outside gene matches: 19. The CDR3 is 17 amino acids. CDR3 protein: CASATLGDRQGRTEAFF. CDR3 DNA sequence: TGTGCCAGCGCCACCTTAGGGGACCGACAGGGGAGAACTGAAGCTTTCTTT.

The rearrangement joins TRBV18 to TRBJ2-6; TRBD2 is a possible D gene (5 bases). V was shortened by 3 bases and J by 3 bases, with 6 bases between the two germline ends. Germline V gives CDR1 KGHSH, CDR2 LQKENI. The CDR3 totals 14 residues. CDR3 loop: CASSPGSGANVLTF. DNA of the CDR3: TGTGCCAGCTCACCGGGGAGTGGGGCCAACGTCCTGACTTTC.

This clone was counted at least ten times. The gene calls are TRBV6-2 or TRBV6-3 and TRBJ1-1; maybe TRBD1 (6 bases). Trimming stripped 5 bases from V and 0 bases from J, with 16 bases between. This CDR3 is built from 16 residues. From germline, CDR1 is MNHEY and CDR2 SVGEGT. For the CDR3, the DNA is TGTGCCAGCAGTCGCCCCCCAGGGGCATTGAACACTGAAGCTTTCTTT. It translates to CASSRPPGALNTEAFF.

The V gene is TRBV19, the J gene TRBJ1-5, with D unclear. The CDR3 length is 13 residues. Germline V CDR1 and CDR2: LNHDA, SQIVND (reference sequence). The germline V and J ends were trimmed by 3 bases and 4 bases, with 7 bases remaining between them. The CDR3 DNA reads as TGTGCCAGTAGTATGGCGGGGAATCAGCCCCAGCATTTT. This sequence encodes CASSMAGNQPQHF.

The chain carries TRBV27 and TRBJ1-5, with D tentatively TRBD1 (5 bases). Trimming pared 1 base from V and 6 bases from J, leaving 19 bases between. Germline CDR1 MNHEY, CDR2 SMNVEV (reference sequence). This CDR3 is 17 amino acids long. Here the CDR3 reads CASSLFGALGGIQPQHF. The CDR3 DNA follows: TGTGCCAGCAGTTTATTTGGGGCCCTTGGCGGCATTCAGCCCCAGCATTTT.

On this clone: This CDR3 is also generated by other DNA sequences in the sample. The rearrangement joins TRBV12-3 or TRBV12-4 to TRBJ1-2; D uncertain. The CDR3 is 11 amino acids. Trimming stripped 8 bases from V and 2 bases from J, with 6 bases between. CDR3 DNA: TGTGCCAGCTCCGGGAACTATGGCTACACCTTC. Its translation is CASSGNYGYTF.

This clone is a singleton in its sample. The CDR3 region is CASSLGGQGRGNQPQHF. As DNA, the CDR3 is TGTGCCAGCAGCTTAGGGGGACAGGGGCGGGGAAATCAGCCCCAGCATTTT. The chain couples TRBV13 to TRBJ1-5; TRBD1 matches at 10 bases. V was clipped by 0 bases and J by 4 bases; unmatched bases: 6. Germline CDR1 PRHDT, CDR2 FYEKMQ (reference sequence). The CDR3 totals 17 residues. Variable domain in full (rest from reference TRBV13 and TRBJ1-5): AAGVIQSPRHLIKEKRETATLKCYPIPRHDTVYWYQQGPGQDPQFLISFYEKMQSDKGSIPDRFSAQQFSDYHSELNMSSLELGDSALYFCASSLGGQGRGNQPQHFGDGTRLSIL.

This chain links TRBV27 with TRBJ2-3, with 7 bases matching TRBD2. CDR1 and CDR2 from the germline V gene are MNHEY and SMNVEV (reference sequence). The CDR3 runs 17 residues. The V segment lost 2 bases and the J segment 2 bases; nucleotides outside the gene matches: 10. In DNA, the CDR3 is TGTGCCAGCAGTTTAAATCCAGCGGGGAAACTCACAGATACGCAGTATTTT. Amino acid sequence: CASSLNPAGKLTDTQYF.

The chain carries TRBV7-9 and TRBJ1-2; no clear D. Trimming removed 1 base at V and 6 bases at J, with 18 bases between. The CDR3 consists of 16 residues. Looked up from germline, CDR1 is SEHNR and CDR2 is FQNEAQ (reference sequence). CDR3 region: CASSLVLREVPDGYTF. CDR3 coding DNA: TGTGCCAGCAGCTTAGTTTTGCGGGAGGTTCCAGATGGCTACACCTTC.